These 16 T cell receptor beta chains came from one sample sequenced in a study of OX40 agonist ivuxolimab in advanced cancers. Clones were sequenced by immunoSEQ multiplex PCR, and TCRdb holds only the in-frame ones, with some missing. The sample lists tens of thousands of clones, roughly four fifths occurring once. The sample was CD4+ or CD8+ T cells sorted from blood, taken in a trial of the OX40 agonist ivuxolimab. These receptors came from an adult with an advanced solid tumor such as melanoma, head and neck, liver or kidney cancer.

This clone has only a few counts. The chain uses TRBV28 and TRBJ1-4; tentatively, D is TRBD1 (5 bases). The CDR3 runs 16 residues. Looked up from germline, CDR1 is MDHEN and CDR2 is SYDVKM. Trimming removed 6 bases at V and 8 bases at J, with 22 bases between. The CDR3, as DNA: TGTGCCAGCAGAATCCACCGTGCAGGGTCAGGAGAAAAACTGTTTTTT. The encoded protein is CASRIHRAGSGEKLFF.

This clone was observed once. V usage is TRBV29-1 and J usage is TRBJ2-1, with 7 bases matching TRBD1. The germline CDR1 and CDR2 sequences are SQVTM and ANQGSEA. The CDR3 runs 13 residues. Losses at the gene ends were 6 bases for V and 4 bases for J; bases not matched to a gene: 6. The CDR3 region has the DNA TGCAGCGTCATTGGGACAGAATACAATGAGCAGTTCTTC. Translated: CSVIGTEYNEQFF.

This clone was counted only a few times. The chain links TRBV2 to TRBJ2-7, with unresolved D. Germline CDR1 SNHLY, CDR2 FYNNEI. The CDR3 is made up of 13 amino acids. CDR3 sequence reads: CASREESFYEQYV. CDR3 in DNA: TGTGCCAGCAGAGAAGAGAGCTTCTACGAGCAGTACGTC.

The rearrangement joins TRBV5-5 to TRBJ2-2; D may be TRBD1 (7 bases). Germline lookup yields CDR1 SGHKS and CDR2 YYEKEE (reference sequence). V was cut by 1 base and J by 4 bases, with 11 bases left in between. This CDR3 has 15 amino acids. CDR3 sequence: CASSLRQGGTGELFF. Written as DNA, the CDR3 is TGTGCCAGCAGCTTGCGGCAGGGGGGCACCGGGGAGCTGTTTTTT. Supplemented by reference TRBV5-5 and TRBJ2-2, the full variable domain reads DAGVTQSPTHLIKTRGQQVTLRCSPISGHKSVSWYQQVLGQGPQFIFQYYEKEERGRGNFPDRFSARQFPNYSSELNVNALLLGDSALYLCASSLRQGGTGELFFGEGSRLTVL.

This chain joins TRBV12-2 and TRBJ2-5; the table's TRBD2 call for D was not verified on the DNA. TRBV12-2 is a pseudogene segment. The CDR3 length is 17 residues. In DNA form, the CDR3 reads TGTGCAAGTCGCCTTCGGGGGGTCGGGGCTAGAAGAGAGACCCAGTACTTC. Amino acid sequence: CASRLRGVGARRETQYF.

This chain links TRBV7-9 with TRBJ2-1; 7 bases fit TRBD1. CDR1 SEHNR and CDR2 FQNEAQ come from the germline V gene (reference sequence). The CDR3 sequence is 18 residues long. After removal of 1 base from V and 0 bases from J, the junction contained 9 bases not matched to a gene. CDR3 loop: CASSLEASRGSSYNEQFF. In DNA, the CDR3 is TGTGCCAGCAGCTTAGAAGCTAGCAGGGGGTCCTCCTACAATGAGCAGTTCTTC.

This chain connects TRBV7-8 to TRBJ1-2; D ambiguous. The CDR3 length is 14 residues. V dropped 2 bases and J dropped 2 bases, with 9 bases sitting between them. In germline, CDR1 is SGHVS, CDR2 FQNEAQ. The CDR3 bases are TGTGCCAGCAGCTTATTAACACCCAACTATGGCTACACCTTC. Protein sequence: CASSLLTPNYGYTF.

This clone was seen a single time. The gene calls are TRBV7-9 and TRBJ2-7; the D gene could be TRBD1 or TRBD2 (5 bases each). Per germline, CDR1 SEHNR and CDR2 FQNEAQ (reference sequence). The V gene lost 5 bases and the J gene lost 2 bases, with 22 bases spanning the gap. This CDR3 region has 17 residues. CDR3 DNA sequence: TGTGCCAGCAGCCCAAGCCTCCGGGACCCATATGCCTACGAGCAGTACTTC. Its translation is CASSPSLRDPYAYEQYF.

This sequence joins TRBV5-4 and TRBJ2-5, with D hard to call. The J call is uncertain, as TRBJ2-7 better fits the DNA end. The CDR3 spans 14 residues. Germline CDR1 and CDR2: SGHNT and YYREEE (reference sequence). The CDR3 sequence: CASSLLSAPYEQYF. The CDR3, as DNA: TGTGCCAGCAGCTTGTTATCTGCGCCCTACGAGCAGTACTTC.

The V call is TRBV27, the J call TRBJ1-4, with 7 bases lining up with TRBD1. The V gene end was trimmed by 5 bases and the J gene end by 8 bases; junction bases not matched to a gene: 14. The CDR3 is made up of 16 amino acids. Germline assignment: CDR1 MNHEY and CDR2 SMNVEV (reference sequence). The CDR3 here is CASSTLHRGLGEKLFF. In nucleotides, the CDR3 is TGTGCCAGCAGTACCCTGCACAGGGGATTGGGGGAAAAACTGTTTTTT.

This rearrangement joins TRBV29-1 to TRBJ2-1; 10 bases match TRBD2. Trimming removed 3 bases from V and 6 bases from J; junction bases left unmatched: 5. Per the germline V gene, CDR1 is SQVTM and CDR2 is ANQGSEA. The CDR3 spans 14 residues. The CDR3 DNA reads as TGCAGCGTTGAGATCCTAGCGGGAGCCAATGAGCAGTTCTTC. It yields the protein CSVEILAGANEQFF.

This clone was observed a handful of times. The rearrangement links TRBV19 to TRBJ2-1, with TRBD2 matching over 12 bases. The CDR3 is 18 amino acids. Germline-derived CDR1 and CDR2 are LNHDA and SQIVND (reference sequence). V was pared by 5 bases and J by 8 bases, with 16 bases of the junction left unmatched. The CDR3 DNA is TGTGCCAGTAGTGCGCAACTAGCGGGAGGTCCCCTCGTGGATGAGCAGTTCTTC. Translation gives CASSAQLAGGPLVDEQFF.

The gene calls are TRBV11-1 and TRBJ2-7, with D unresolved. V was trimmed by 4 bases and J by 3 bases, leaving 4 bases between them. Germline values: CDR1 SGHAT, CDR2 FQDESV (reference sequence). The CDR3 is 11 residues long. CDR3: CASSSSYEQYF. The CDR3 bases are TGTGCCAGCAGCTCCAGCTACGAGCAGTACTTC.

The genes are TRBV7-9 and TRBJ2-7; a weak D match, TRBD2 (5 bases). CDR1 and CDR2 from the germline V gene are SEHNR and FQNEAQ (reference sequence). The CDR3 is made up of 13 amino acids. The CDR3 spells CASSLRGSYEQHV. The CDR3 bases are TGTGCCAGCAGCTTACGAGGGTCCTACGAGCAGCACGTC.

J is TRBJ2-7 and V is TRBV4-1; 10 nucleotides line up with TRBD1. This CDR3 is built from 15 residues. The J segment lost 4 bases and the V segment lost 1 base, leaving 4 bases of the junction unmatched. Germline loops: CDR1 MGHRA, CDR2 YSYEKL. In DNA, the CDR3 is TGCGCCAGCAGCCAAGTGGGACAGGGGTCTTACGAGCAGTACTTC. Its protein product is CASSQVGQGSYEQYF.

This chain uses TRBV5-4 with TRBJ1-2; possibly TRBD1 for D (5 bases). CDR3 length: 16 amino acids. Germline CDR1 reads SGHNT; CDR2 reads YYREEE (reference sequence). Trimming left V 3 bases short and J 1 base short, with 16 bases between. CDR3 DNA sequence: TGTGCCAGCAGCTCCTCCAGGGTGGAGAATAACTATGGCTACACCTTC. Encoded protein: CASSSSRVENNYGYTF.